Shown below are 27 T cell receptor beta chains from a single sample sequenced in a study of long-term antiretroviral therapy in people with HIV. Investigators performed immunoSEQ version v3.0 at survey level. Some clones are missing from TCRdb's copy, which holds only in-frame ones; the method was immunoSEQ multiplex PCR. Found here are tens of thousands of clones, 80% to 95% of them singletons; the top ten hold 9% to 10%. The sequences come from unsorted PBMCs, collected 7.6 years after starting antiretroviral therapy. The receptor source for this set is a woman between 40 and 50 years old with HIV.

This clone was seen once. This chain joins TRBV5-1 and TRBJ1-1; D is uncertain. Trimming pared 1 base from V and 5 bases from J, leaving 9 bases between. The CDR3 is 13 amino acids. Germline loops: CDR1 SGHRS, CDR2 YFSETQ. CDR3 bases: TGCGCCAGCAGCTTGACCGCGGAAACTGAAGCTTTCTTT. This codes for CASSLTAETEAFF.

The chain has TRBV7-6 and TRBJ2-3; D may be TRBD2 (7 bases). Trimming removed 3 bases at V and 3 bases at J, with 13 bases between. CDR1 and CDR2 (germline): SGHVS, FNYEAQ. CDR3 size: 15 residues. The CDR3 DNA reads TGTGCCAGCAGCTTTGGGGGGGGGCTAACAGATACGCAGTATTTT. It codes for CASSFGGGLTDTQYF. The full variable domain, its missing parts supplied by reference TRBV7-6 and TRBJ2-3, is GAGVSQSPRYKVTKRGQDVALRCDPISGHVSLYWYRQALGQGPEFLTYFNYEAQQDKSGLPNDRFSAERPEGSISTLTIQRTEQRDSAMYRCASSFGGGLTDTQYFGPGTRLTVL.

This clone was found a few times. The chain has TRBV28 and TRBJ2-1; 7 bases match TRBD2. CDR3 length: 17 residues. Trimming took 2 bases from V and 5 from J; bases not matched to a gene: 12. Germline lookup yields CDR1 MDHEN and CDR2 SYDVKM. The DNA of the CDR3 is TGTGCCAGCAGTTTAGAATATTTGAGCGGGGAAGACAATGAGCAGTTCTTC. Its translation is CASSLEYLSGEDNEQFF. The whole variable domain, filled in from reference TRBV28 and TRBJ2-1, reads DVKVTQSSRYLVKRTGEKVFLECVQDMDHENMFWYRQDPGLGLRLIYFSYDVKMKEKGDIPEGYSVSREKKERFSLILESASTNQTSMYLCASSLEYLSGEDNEQFFGPGTRLTVL.

This clone was counted once. V usage is TRBV9 and J usage is TRBJ1-5; D not certain. Trimming removed 4 bases at V and 4 bases at J, with 12 bases between. CDR1 is SGDLS and CDR2 is YYNGEE in the germline V gene. CDR3 size: 14 residues. The CDR3 bases are TGTGCCAGCAGCCCAACCGGGGTTAATCAGCCCCAGCATTTT. Protein sequence: CASSPTGVNQPQHF.

The chain couples TRBV25-1 to TRBJ1-2; D may be TRBD1 (5 bases). The CDR3 is made up of 13 amino acids. The germline gives CDR1 MGHDK, CDR2 SYGVNS. V lost 6 bases, J lost 7 bases, and 15 bases lay in between. CDR3 DNA sequence: TGTGCCAGCAGCCTTGCTGGGGCAGGTGGCTACACCTTC. Encoded protein: CASSLAGAGGYTF.

The CDR3 DNA reads TGTGCCAGCAGCCTCGAGACAGCCCTCACGGCTTTCTTT. Translation: CASSLETALTAFF. J is TRBJ1-1 and V is TRBV5-5; maybe TRBD1 (5 bases). V was clipped by 4 bases and J by 11 bases, with 18 bases between them. The CDR3 is 13 amino acids. CDR1 and CDR2 from the germline V gene are SGHKS and YYEKEE (reference sequence).

The J gene is TRBJ2-3, the V gene TRBV10-3; the D gene is possibly TRBD1 (6 bases). Germline CDR1 is ENHRY and CDR2 is SYGVKD. V was pared by 7 bases and J by 5 bases, with 13 bases between. The CDR3 contains 13 residues. In nucleotides, the CDR3 is TGTGCCATCAATGGACAGCAGGGAGATACGCAGTATTTT. Residues: CAINGQQGDTQYF.

The J gene is TRBJ1-1, the V gene TRBV29-1; D is unresolved. The CDR3 consists of 13 residues. V was cut by 4 bases and J by 0 bases, with 9 bases left in between. CDR1 SQVTM and CDR2 ANQGSEA come from the germline V gene. The CDR3 region has the DNA TGCAGCGTTGTCGACCCTATGAACACTGAAGCTTTCTTT. Protein sequence: CSVVDPMNTEAFF.

The chain combines TRBV4-3 with TRBJ2-7, with TRBD2 matching over 10 bases. This CDR3 has 15 residues. CDR1 is LGHNA and CDR2 is YSLEER in the germline V gene. Germline trimming cut 4 bases from V and 5 bases from J; bases unmatched to any gene: 8. The CDR3 sequence is CASSPELAGYNEQYF. The CDR3 DNA sequence: TGCGCCAGCAGCCCAGAACTAGCGGGGTACAACGAGCAGTACTTC.

The chain couples TRBV7-8 to TRBJ1-1; D uncertain. Germline values: CDR1 SGHVS, CDR2 FQNEAQ. V shed 5 bases and J shed 1 base, with 11 bases lying between them. This CDR3 is built from 14 residues. CDR3 sequence (DNA): TGTGCCAGCAGCACTGGAGCGGGGAACACTGAAGCTTTCTTT. This encodes CASSTGAGNTEAFF.

The DNA of the CDR3 is TGTGCCAGTAGTATGGGGGGGCGCGTCGATTCACCCCTCCACTTT. Encoded protein: CASSMGGRVDSPLHF. The chain couples TRBV19 to TRBJ1-6; D possibly corresponds to TRBD1 (6 bases). Trimming pared 3 bases from V and 8 bases from J, leaving 14 bases between. CDR1 LNHDA and CDR2 SQIVND come from the germline V gene (reference sequence). CDR3 length equals 15 residues.

The V and J genes are TRBV4-2 and TRBJ1-1, with a weak D call TRBD1 (6 bases). The length of the CDR3 is 14 residues. Germline CDR1 is LGHNA and CDR2 is YNFKEQ. V lost 7 bases to trimming and J lost 1 base, with 13 bases between them. CDR3 sequence: CASTPRGGNTEAFF. Here the CDR3 DNA reads TGTGCCAGCACCCCAAGGGGGGGGAACACTGAAGCTTTCTTT.

This chain uses TRBV7-3 with TRBJ2-5, with 7 positions matching TRBD2. CDR1 is SGHTA, CDR2 FQGTGA, per germline. This CDR3 is built from 16 residues. With V trimmed by 2 bases and J by 5 bases, 11 bases remained unmatched. The CDR3 coding sequence is TGTGCCAGCAGCTTACGGACTAGAGATTTCGGTGAGACCCAGTACTTC. It translates to CASSLRTRDFGETQYF.

CDR3 coding DNA: TGTGCCACCCTTAGGACAGCCCTCTATGGCTACACCTTC. It codes for CATLRTALYGYTF. V gene TRBV6-1 combines with J gene TRBJ1-2; weak D call: TRBD1 (6 bases). The CDR3 spans 13 residues. CDR1 is MNHNS, CDR2 SASEGT, per germline. V lost 10 bases, J lost 4 bases, and 16 bases lay in between.

This clone was observed once. The chain carries TRBV18 and TRBJ1-2, with D possibly matching TRBD1 (5 bases). CDR1 and CDR2 from the germline V gene are KGHSH and LQKENI. The CDR3 consists of 14 residues. Trimming stripped 4 bases from V and 2 bases from J, with 11 bases between. The CDR3 coding sequence is TGTGCCAGCTCACTTCAGCGGGGGAACTATGGCTACACCTTC. It specifies CASSLQRGNYGYTF.

The chain uses TRBV5-1 and TRBJ1-6, with D hard to call. Per germline, CDR1 SGHRS and CDR2 YFSETQ. V was shortened by 4 bases and J by 16 bases, with 15 bases between the two germline ends. This CDR3 spans 12 amino acids. The CDR3 bases are TGCGCCAGCAGCCACGACTCCGGGATACTCCACTTT. Amino acids: CASSHDSGILHF.

V gene TRBV5-8 combines with J gene TRBJ2-7; no definite D call. The CDR3 totals 10 residues. V lost 4 bases, J lost 5 bases, and 4 bases lay in between. The germline V gene has CDR1 SGHTS and CDR2 YDEGEE. This chain's CDR3 is CASSSHEQYF. The CDR3 region has the DNA TGTGCCAGCAGCAGTCACGAGCAGTACTTC.

The chain recombines TRBV6-5 with TRBJ1-3; no firm D call. The CDR3 consists of 14 residues. Trimming stripped 8 bases from V and 0 bases from J, with 11 bases between. Germline CDR1 is MNHEY and CDR2 is SVGAGI. The CDR3 reads CASARASSGNTIYF. The CDR3 coding sequence is TGTGCCAGCGCCCGGGCCTCCTCTGGAAACACCATATATTTT.

This chain connects TRBV5-1 to TRBJ1-3; D is unclear. V gave up 4 bases and J gave up 0 bases, with 14 bases separating them. The germline CDR1 and CDR2 sequences are SGHRS and YFSETQ. The CDR3 loop spans 16 amino acids. The CDR3: CASSPRARSSGNTIYF. CDR3 nucleotide sequence: TGCGCCAGCAGCCCTAGGGCAAGGTCCTCTGGAAACACCATATATTTT.

V gene TRBV7-9 combines with J gene TRBJ1-2; D is perhaps TRBD1 (6 bases). The germline CDR1 and CDR2 sequences are SEHNR and FQNEAQ (reference sequence). Between the trimmed V and J ends, which lost 6 bases and 4 bases, there was a span of 21 bases. The CDR3 covers 16 residues. DNA for the CDR3: TGTGCCAGCAGTGAACATCCGGGGGGCGGAGGCTATGGCTACACCTTC. It codes for CASSEHPGGGGYGYTF.

J is TRBJ1-3 and V is TRBV7-6, with D perhaps TRBD1 (5 bases). V shed 5 bases and J shed 2 bases, with 16 bases lying between them. The germline V gene encodes CDR1 SGHVS and CDR2 FNYEAQ. The length of the CDR3 is 16 residues. In DNA form, the CDR3 reads TGTGCCAGCAGCGGAGGGATGGTGACAGCTGGAAACACCATATATTTT. Its protein is CASSGGMVTAGNTIYF.

The chain joins TRBV15 to TRBJ2-7; D is undetermined. Germline CDR1 LNHNV, CDR2 YYDKDF (reference sequence). V was shortened by 0 bases and J by 5 bases, with 11 bases between the two germline ends. CDR3 length: 14 amino acids. In DNA, the CDR3 is TGTGCCACCAGCAGAGAATACACGTCAAACGAGCAGTACTTC. This codes for CATSREYTSNEQYF.

The chain employs TRBV11-3 and TRBJ2-1, with D unclear. Germline values: CDR1 SGHNT, CDR2 YENEEA. V shed 0 bases and J shed 1 base, with 4 bases lying between them. This CDR3 is 14 amino acids long. CDR3 protein: CASSLEGSYNEQFF. The CDR3 nucleotides read TGTGCCAGCAGCTTAGAAGGGTCCTACAATGAGCAGTTCTTC.

This chain joins TRBV7-8 and TRBJ2-7; 11 bases agree with TRBD1. The V and J ends lost 4 bases and 5 bases, in that order; junction bases with no gene match: 7. The germline gives CDR1 SGHVS, CDR2 FQNEAQ. CDR3 length: 15 residues. The DNA of the CDR3 is TGTGCCAGCAGCTCTATGGGACAGGGGGACCACGAGCAGTACTTC. Its translation: CASSSMGQGDHEQYF.

This sequence joins TRBV7-8 and TRBJ1-2; D is possibly TRBD1 (6 bases). Germline-derived CDR1 and CDR2 are SGHVS and FQNEAQ. V was pared by 1 base and J by 4 bases, with 16 bases between. The CDR3 length is 16 residues. The DNA of the CDR3 is TGTGCCAGCAGCTTAGTTTCGGGAGGACAGTCCTATGGCTACACCTTC. As protein: CASSLVSGGQSYGYTF.

The chain combines TRBV7-8 with TRBJ2-7, with D unresolved. This CDR3 is 12 amino acids long. Germline CDR1 and CDR2: SGHVS and FQNEAQ. V was clipped by 3 bases and J by 5 bases, with 8 bases between them. CDR3 protein: CASSFGQNEQYF. The DNA for the CDR3 is TGTGCCAGCAGCTTCGGGCAGAACGAGCAGTACTTC.

The rearrangement uses TRBV9 and TRBJ1-2; no clear D. The V gene's germline CDR1 is SGDLS and CDR2 YYNGEE. This CDR3 has 14 residues. Trimming pared 0 bases from V and 8 bases from J, leaving 14 bases between. CDR3: CASSVDFLATGYTF. The CDR3 coding sequence is TGTGCCAGCAGCGTAGATTTTTTGGCTACAGGCTACACCTTC.